This is a list of T cell receptor beta chains from one sample in a study of blood T cells in healthy people across ages. TCRdb re-called the 5' RACE reads with MiXCR, one entry per CDR3 protein. This table has approximately 1.5 million distinct CDR3 sequences, approximately 43% appearing once. Material: blood. The receptor source for this set is a woman between 18 and 29 years old in good health. The CDR3 runs from the conserved cysteine through the conserved F or W. Each record gives: V gene, J gene, CDR3 protein.

>TRBV27|TRBJ2-1
CASSLSGLVTNEQFF
>TRBV28|TRBJ1-5
CASSLTGAFNQPQHF
>TRBV20-1|TRBJ2-1
CSARDVTGFNEQFF
>TRBV7-9|TRBJ2-1
CASRPGLAEPSSYNEQFF
>TRBV19|TRBJ2-1
CASSDGVGNEQFF
>TRBV7-2|TRBJ2-3
CASSLKHGGEDTQYF
>TRBV29-1|TRBJ1-1
CSALFDNLGNTEAFF
>TRBV12-3/TRBV12-4|TRBJ2-3
CASRDTLPTDTQYF
>TRBV7-9|TRBJ1-2
CASSLTLTGYGYTF
>TRBV4-1|TRBJ1-2
CASSLPGYYTF
>TRBV4-1|TRBJ2-1
CASSQDWLEQFF
>TRBV20-1|TRBJ2-3
CSATGLAGQEDTQYF
>TRBV4-2|TRBJ1-2
CASSQDWGDHYGYTF
>TRBV29-1|TRBJ1-2
CSVYIQGLYGYTF
>TRBV29-1|TRBJ2-1
CSVTEEFYNEQFF
>TRBV18|TRBJ1-2
CASSPPIGYGYTF
>TRBV18|TRBJ1-4
CASSLDIGRGNEKLFF
>TRBV15|TRBJ2-6
CATSKDGGVANVLTF
>TRBV6-2/TRBV6-3|TRBJ2-1
CASSYLGLVSLNEQFF
>TRBV29-1|TRBJ1-1
CSVEAQGRPEAFF
>TRBV27|TRBJ1-5
CASSLSRNGNQPQHF
>TRBV7-9|TRBJ2-1
CASSLVVAPRYNEQFF
>TRBV27|TRBJ2-7
CASHKGSEQYF
>TRBV6-1|TRBJ2-5
CASSELAGGQETQYF
>TRBV11-2|TRBJ1-4
CASSLGGLEKLFF
>TRBV30|TRBJ2-3
CAWSGHWAHTDTQYF
>TRBV14|TRBJ2-5
CASSQVWTSSKETQYF
>TRBV4-3|TRBJ1-4
CASSFGGGTAEKLFF